The 28 T cell receptor beta chains below all came from one sample that was sequenced in a study of immune evolution from preneoplasia to lung adenocarcinoma (dated by TCRdb to the early 2020s). Library creation used the immunoSEQ multiplex PCR assay. TCRdb mirrors the immuneACCESS table, restricted to in-frame sequences. Some clones are absent from its copies; in checked studies, under half trace to an unresolved V gene, and the reason for the others is unknown. The sample includes approximately 5,900 clones, with approximately 81% observed a single time. Over 6% of the sample comes from the top ten. Specimen: FFPE adjacent normal lung tissue. The receptors were gathered from an older donor with lung adenocarcinoma.

The genes are TRBV29-1 and TRBJ1-1, with D unclear. CDR3 length: 13 residues. V gave up 6 bases and J gave up 0 bases, with 11 bases separating them. Germline CDR1 reads SQVTM; CDR2 reads ANQGSEA. CDR3 in amino acids: CSVCTLVNTEAFF. For the CDR3, the DNA is TGCAGCGTGTGCACTCTAGTGAACACTGAAGCTTTCTTT.

V is TRBV5-1 and J is TRBJ2-7; perhaps TRBD1 as D (5 bases). The CDR3 is 14 amino acids. V was trimmed by 5 bases and J by 1 base, leaving 13 bases between them. CDR1 is SGHRS and CDR2 is YFSETQ in the germline V gene. Here the CDR3 reads CASSGQGSSYEQYF. The CDR3 nucleotides read TGCGCCAGCAGTGGGCAGGGATCATCCTACGAGCAGTACTTC. Full variable domain (rest looked up from reference TRBV5-1 and TRBJ2-7): KAGVTQTPRYLIKTRGQQVTLSCSPISGHRSVSWYQQTPGQGLQFLFEYFSETQRNKGNFPGRFSGRQFSNSRSEMNVSTLELGDSALYLCASSGQGSSYEQYFGPGTRLTVT.

This chain links TRBV29-1 with TRBJ2-1; D not resolved. CDR1 and CDR2 (germline): SQVTM, ANQGSEA. V gave up 6 bases and J gave up 2 bases, with 11 bases separating them. The CDR3 spans 13 residues. The CDR3 loop reads CSVVPQAYNEQFF. As DNA, the CDR3 is TGCAGCGTGGTCCCCCAAGCCTACAATGAGCAGTTCTTC.

The rearrangement joins TRBV11-2 to TRBJ2-1, with a possible D match to TRBD2 (7 bases). Trimming removed 1 base at V and 9 bases at J, with 13 bases between. There are 14 residues in the CDR3. The germline V gene encodes CDR1 SGHAT and CDR2 FQNNGV. The CDR3 region has the DNA TGTGCCAGCAGCTTAGGGTCGCGGGGGCTTGAGCAGTTCTTC. This encodes CASSLGSRGLEQFF.

The chain couples TRBV6-6 to TRBJ1-2, with 9 positions matching TRBD1. The CDR3 has 15 amino acids. After removal of 4 bases from V and 2 bases from J, the junction contained 5 bases not matched to a gene. Germline lookup yields CDR1 MNHNY and CDR2 SVGAGI (reference sequence). The CDR3 nucleotides are TGTGCCAGCAGTTTCAAGACAGGGGGAAACTATGGCTACACCTTC. It yields the protein CASSFKTGGNYGYTF.

J is TRBJ1-2 and V is TRBV4-3; perhaps TRBD1 as D (5 bases). Deletions cut 0 bases from V and 4 bases from J, with 15 bases between. The germline V gene encodes CDR1 LGHNA and CDR2 YSLEER. CDR3 length equals 16 residues. The CDR3 reads CASSQEVEVGVYGYTF. The DNA for the CDR3 is TGCGCCAGCAGCCAAGAAGTCGAGGTAGGGGTCTATGGCTACACCTTC.

The V call is TRBV4-3, the J call TRBJ2-7, with TRBD1 matching 8 bases. Germline CDR1 and CDR2: LGHNA and YSLEER. Trimming at V came to 0 bases and at J to 0 bases, leaving 10 bases not matched to a gene. This CDR3 comprises 18 residues. The CDR3 nucleotides are TGCGCCAGCAGCCAAGATGCATTCGGGACAGGCACCTCCTACGAGCAGTACTTC. Its translation: CASSQDAFGTGTSYEQYF.

This chain links TRBV27 with TRBJ2-7, with 8 bases matching TRBD2. The CDR3 runs to 14 residues. V gave up 2 bases and J gave up 6 bases; unmatched junction bases: 6. Germline CDR1 MNHEY, CDR2 SMNVEV (reference sequence). The CDR3 bases are TGTGCCAGCAGTTTAGGAGCGGGAGTGGTCGAGCAGTACTTC. It is translated as CASSLGAGVVEQYF.

The CDR3 spells CASSQQTGVAGVISYEQYF. The CDR3 nucleotides read TGCGCCAGCAGCCAACAAACGGGCGTGGCGGGAGTGATCTCCTACGAGCAGTACTTC. The rearrangement joins TRBV4-1 to TRBJ2-7, with 7 bases identical to TRBD2. The CDR3 loop spans 19 amino acids. Germline V gene lookup returns CDR1 MGHRA and CDR2 YSYEKL. V was pared by 2 bases and J by 0 bases, with 16 bases of the junction left unmatched.

In its sample, this clone is medium-sized. This chain uses TRBV2 with TRBJ1-1, with D uncertain. V dropped 7 bases and J dropped 4 bases, with 13 bases sitting between them. Germline V CDR1 and CDR2: SNHLY, FYNNEI. CDR3 length: 13 residues. CDR3 in DNA: TGTGCCAGCAAGGACGGTTCGGGCACTGAAGCTTTCTTT. It codes for CASKDGSGTEAFF.

The V and J genes are TRBV27 and TRBJ2-7; D tentatively fits TRBD1 or TRBD2 (5 bases each). Germline lookup yields CDR1 MNHEY and CDR2 SMNVEV (reference sequence). CDR3 size: 15 residues. The ends were cut back, 6 bases at V and 2 bases at J, with 17 bases in the middle. CDR3 nucleotide sequence: TGTGCCAGCAGCCGACCGGGGCCTAGCCCCTACGAGCAGTACTTC. Translating it yields CASSRPGPSPYEQYF.

The chain joins TRBV29-1 to TRBJ2-2, with a tentative D call TRBD2 (6 bases). CDR3 size: 14 residues. V lost 1 base and J 4 bases, leaving 10 bases between the germline ends. Germline-derived CDR1 and CDR2 are SQVTM and ANQGSEA. The CDR3 here is CSVEVGGVTGELFF. The CDR3 nucleotides are TGCAGCGTTGAAGTCGGGGGAGTCACCGGGGAGCTGTTTTTT.

The sample holds one count of this clone. The V call is TRBV25-1, the J call TRBJ1-2; D is unclear. Germline loops: CDR1 MGHDK, CDR2 SYGVNS. Trimming took off 6 bases at V and 8 bases at J, with 16 bases between the two ends. The CDR3 runs 13 residues. For the CDR3, the DNA is TGTGCCAGCAGGCAGACCGATCGTTTGGGCTACACCTTC. As protein: CASRQTDRLGYTF.

V gene TRBV7-9 combines with J gene TRBJ2-3; 12 bases align to TRBD2. CDR3 length equals 18 residues. V lost 5 bases, J lost 3 bases, and 12 bases stayed unmatched. Germline V gives CDR1 SEHNR, CDR2 FQNEAQ (reference sequence). As DNA, the CDR3 is TGTGCCAGCAGCCTCGGGCCAGAACTAGCGGGAGGAACAGATACGCAGTATTTT. This translates into CASSLGPELAGGTDTQYF. Full variable domain (outside the CDR3, taken from reference TRBV7-9 and TRBJ2-3): DTGVSQNPRHKITKRGQNVTFRCDPISEHNRLYWYRQTLGQGPEFLTYFQNEAQLEKSRLLSDRFSAERPKGSFSTLEIQRTEQGDSAMYLCASSLGPELAGGTDTQYFGPGTRLTVL.

The CDR3 is CASSATGTPEIYNEQFF. In DNA form, the CDR3 reads TGTGCCAGCAGCGCAACCGGGACTCCGGAAATCTACAATGAGCAGTTCTTC. V and J are TRBV9 and TRBJ2-1, with a weak D call TRBD2 (6 bases). The CDR3 length is 17 residues. The V end lost 3 bases, the J end lost 3 bases, and 19 bases lay between the germline ends. Germline-derived CDR1 and CDR2 are SGDLS and YYNGEE.

This clone was seen just once. J is TRBJ2-5 and V is TRBV27; 7 bases are a match to TRBD1. J was trimmed by 6 bases and V by 9 bases; bases with no gene match: 4. The V gene's germline CDR1 is MNHEY and CDR2 SMNVEV (reference sequence). The CDR3 is made up of 11 amino acids. CDR3 bases: TGTGCCAGTCGGGACAGACAGACCCAGTACTTC. This gives the protein CASRDRQTQYF.

V is TRBV18 and J is TRBJ2-3, with 8 bases fitting TRBD2. Germline values: CDR1 KGHSH, CDR2 LQKENI. Trimming removed 0 bases from V and 3 bases from J; junction bases left unmatched: 8. The CDR3 has 17 residues. The CDR3 bases are TGTGCCAGCTCACCACCCCGGGGGGGAAGAGGGACAGATACGCAGTATTTT. Translated: CASSPPRGGRGTDTQYF.

V gene TRBV11-2 combines with J gene TRBJ2-7; D unresolved. CDR3 length: 16 amino acids. Germline V gene sequence: CDR1 SGHAT, CDR2 FQNNGV. Trimming pared 5 bases from V and 0 bases from J, leaving 17 bases between. CDR3 nucleotides: TGTGCCAGCAGCCAAGCCCCCCTGGGGTACTCCTACGAGCAGTACTTC. It yields the protein CASSQAPLGYSYEQYF. Looking up the rest from reference TRBV11-2 and TRBJ2-7 gives the full variable domain: EAGVAQSPRYKIIEKRQSVAFWCNPISGHATLYWYQQILGQGPKLLIQFQNNGVVDDSQLPKDRFSAERLKGVDSTLKIQPAKLEDSAVYLCASSQAPLGYSYEQYFGPGTRLTVT.

The chain recombines TRBV5-5 with TRBJ2-5; weak D call: TRBD1 (5 bases). The CDR3 consists of 13 residues. The V end lost 2 bases, the J end lost 4 bases, and 9 bases lay between the germline ends. CDR1 is SGHKS, CDR2 YYEKEE, per germline (reference sequence). The CDR3 nucleotides are TGTGCCAGCAGCTTCGACCAGGGAGAGACCCAGTACTTC. Translating gives CASSFDQGETQYF.

The V gene is TRBV2, the J gene TRBJ1-2, with 9 bases aligning to TRBD1. V lost 5 bases, J lost 1 base, and 8 bases stayed unmatched. The CDR3 totals 16 residues. Germline assignment: CDR1 SNHLY and CDR2 FYNNEI. The CDR3 DNA reads as TGTGCCAGCAGTCCCGGGACAGGGAATGGTAACTATGGCTACACCTTC. Its translation is CASSPGTGNGNYGYTF.

The genes are TRBV11-2 and TRBJ2-1, with TRBD2 identical over 7 bases. With V trimmed by 1 base and J by 4 bases, 4 bases remained unmatched. The CDR3 totals 15 residues. Germline V gene data show CDR1 as SGHAT and CDR2 as FQNNGV. CDR3 residues: CASSLGGGIYNEQFF. The CDR3 bases are TGTGCCAGCAGCTTAGGGGGGGGAATATACAATGAGCAGTTCTTC.

The genes are TRBV5-1 and TRBJ2-2, with a tentative D call TRBD2 (5 bases). V shed 4 bases and J shed 2 bases, with 9 bases lying between them. The CDR3 has 14 residues. Germline V gene data show CDR1 as SGHRS and CDR2 as YFSETQ. In DNA form, the CDR3 reads TGCGCCAGCAGCCCGGGATCAAACACCGGGGAGCTGTTTTTT. Encoded protein: CASSPGSNTGELFF.

The rearrangement uses TRBV29-1 and TRBJ2-1; TRBD2 matches 10 bases. After removal of 6 bases from V and 4 bases from J, the junction contained 12 bases not matched to a gene. From germline, CDR1 is SQVTM and CDR2 ANQGSEA. This CDR3 comprises 16 residues. The CDR3 sequence is CSVVGVAGGLYNEQFF. The CDR3 nucleotides are TGCAGCGTAGTCGGGGTAGCGGGAGGACTATACAATGAGCAGTTCTTC.

This chain joins TRBV7-9 and TRBJ1-1; D call uncertain. Trimming stripped 4 bases from V and 1 base from J, with 16 bases between. Germline CDR1 SEHNR, CDR2 FQNEAQ (reference sequence). The CDR3 length is 16 residues. The CDR3 region is CASSSGRMAANTEAFF. CDR3 nucleotide sequence: TGTGCCAGCAGCTCTGGGCGTATGGCCGCGAACACTGAAGCTTTCTTT.

Concerning this clone itself: An end of the junction differs from the germline gene, which may be a read error. The chain combines TRBV11-2 with TRBJ1-3; D not resolved. This CDR3 contains 17 residues. The V gene's germline CDR1 is SGHAT and CDR2 FQNNGV. For the CDR3, the DNA is TGTGCCAGCAGTTTAGTATCTGGCCAGTACTCTGGAAACACCATATATTTT. Amino acid sequence: CASSLVSGQYSGNTIYF.

This sequence joins TRBV7-9 and TRBJ2-7; 10 nucleotides align to TRBD1. With 0 bases clipped from V and 7 bases from J, the junction kept 9 bases outside the gene matches. The germline gives CDR1 SEHNR, CDR2 FQNEAQ (reference sequence). The CDR3 loop spans 16 amino acids. CDR3 sequence: CASSLASGTGAGEQYF. Here the CDR3 DNA reads TGTGCCAGCAGCTTAGCGTCCGGGACAGGGGCGGGAGAGCAGTACTTC.

The CDR3 sequence: CASSTRGLYGYTF. The CDR3 DNA is TGTGCCAGCAGCACCCGGGGCCTCTATGGCTACACCTTC. The genes are TRBV11-2 and TRBJ1-2; D is perhaps TRBD1 (5 bases). The ends were cut back, 5 bases at V and 4 bases at J, with 11 bases in the middle. The length of the CDR3 is 13 residues. Germline values: CDR1 SGHAT, CDR2 FQNNGV.

The chain couples TRBV30 to TRBJ1-2; D might be TRBD1 (6 bases). This CDR3 region has 16 residues. Germline-derived CDR1 and CDR2 are GTSNPN and SVGIG (reference sequence). V lost 2 bases and J 3 bases, leaving 19 bases between the germline ends. CDR3 in DNA: TGTGCCTGGAGTAGGGGCAGTAGGGGGTTTGACTATGGCTACACCTTC. Protein sequence: CAWSRGSRGFDYGYTF.